The clone carrying this T cell receptor beta chain was picked up a small number of times. This sample is part of a study of response to subunit inactivated influenza vaccine. TCRdb used MiXCR to reprocess the RT-PCR reads, holding one entry per CDR3 protein. The table records a few hundred thousand distinct CDR3 sequences, over 9.5% of them present only once. The CDR3 has 16 amino acids. Trimming at V came to 1 base and at J to 5 bases, leaving 3 bases not matched to a gene. The receptor's source is a man in his forties or fifties who received an inactivated influenza vaccine. The V call is TRBV12-3 or TRBV12-4, the J call TRBJ2-3; TRBD2 agrees at 13 bases. This specimen was PBMCs from blood, taken about 6 weeks after vaccination. The CDR3 region has the DNA TGTGCCAGCAGTTTAGGGACTAGCGGGGGAAGAGATACGCAGTATTTT. Amino acids: CASSLGTSGGRDTQYF.